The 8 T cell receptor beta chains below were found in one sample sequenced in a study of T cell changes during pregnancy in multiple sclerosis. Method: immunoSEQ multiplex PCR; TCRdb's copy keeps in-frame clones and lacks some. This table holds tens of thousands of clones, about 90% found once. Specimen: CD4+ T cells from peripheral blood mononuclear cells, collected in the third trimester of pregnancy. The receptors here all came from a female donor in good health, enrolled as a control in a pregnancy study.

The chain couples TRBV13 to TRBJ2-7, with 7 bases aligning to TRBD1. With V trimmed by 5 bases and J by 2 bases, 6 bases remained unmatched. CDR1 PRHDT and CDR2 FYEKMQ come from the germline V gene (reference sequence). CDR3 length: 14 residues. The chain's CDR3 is CASSPNRGPYEQYF. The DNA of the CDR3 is TGTGCCAGCAGCCCTAACAGGGGACCCTACGAGCAGTACTTC.

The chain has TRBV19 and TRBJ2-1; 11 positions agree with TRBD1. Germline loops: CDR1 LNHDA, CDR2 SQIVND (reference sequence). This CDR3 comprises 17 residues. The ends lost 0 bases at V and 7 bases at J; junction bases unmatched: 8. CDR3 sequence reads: CASSIDRVGTGGNEQFF. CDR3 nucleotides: TGTGCCAGTAGTATAGATCGGGTCGGGACAGGGGGAAATGAGCAGTTCTTC.

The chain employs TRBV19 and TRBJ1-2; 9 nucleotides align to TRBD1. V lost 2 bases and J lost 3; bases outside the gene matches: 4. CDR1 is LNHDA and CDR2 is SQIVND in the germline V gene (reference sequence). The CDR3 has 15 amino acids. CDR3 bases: TGTGCCAGTAGTATAAGGACAGGGGTGGACTATGGCTACACCTTC. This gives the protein CASSIRTGVDYGYTF.

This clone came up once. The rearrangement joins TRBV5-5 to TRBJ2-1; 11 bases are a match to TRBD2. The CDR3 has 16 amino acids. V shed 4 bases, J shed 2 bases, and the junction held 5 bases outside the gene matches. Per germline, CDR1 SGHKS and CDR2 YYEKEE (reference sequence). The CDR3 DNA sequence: TGTGCCAGCAGCCCAGCTAGCGGGGGGACCTACAATGAGCAGTTCTTC. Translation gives CASSPASGGTYNEQFF.

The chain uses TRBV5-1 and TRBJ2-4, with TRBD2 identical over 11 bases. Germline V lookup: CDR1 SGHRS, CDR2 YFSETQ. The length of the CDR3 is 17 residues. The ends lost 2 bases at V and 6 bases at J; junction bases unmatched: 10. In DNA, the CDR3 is TGCGCCAGCAGCTTCGGACTAGCGGGCTCAAGGGGAAACATTCAGTACTTC. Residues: CASSFGLAGSRGNIQYF.

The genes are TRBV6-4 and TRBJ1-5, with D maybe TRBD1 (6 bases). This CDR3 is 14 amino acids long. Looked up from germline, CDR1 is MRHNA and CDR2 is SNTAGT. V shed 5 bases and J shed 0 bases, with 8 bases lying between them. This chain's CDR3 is CASSKDSSNQPQHF. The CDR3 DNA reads TGTGCCAGCAGTAAGGACAGTAGCAATCAGCCCCAGCATTTT.

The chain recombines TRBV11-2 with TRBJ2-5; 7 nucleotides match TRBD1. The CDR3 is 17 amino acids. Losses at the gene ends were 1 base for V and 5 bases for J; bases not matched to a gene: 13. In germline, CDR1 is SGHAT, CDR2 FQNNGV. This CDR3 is CASSLVGQIEPKETQYF. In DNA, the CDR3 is TGTGCCAGCAGCTTAGTGGGACAGATAGAACCTAAGGAGACCCAGTACTTC.

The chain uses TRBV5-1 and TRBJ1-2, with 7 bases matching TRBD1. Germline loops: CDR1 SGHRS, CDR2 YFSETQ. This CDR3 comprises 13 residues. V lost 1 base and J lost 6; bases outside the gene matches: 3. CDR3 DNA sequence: TGCGCCAGCAGCTTGACAGGGGTCCATGGCTACACCTTC. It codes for CASSLTGVHGYTF.